The next 21 T cell receptor beta chains were all read from a single sample in a study of OX40 agonist ivuxolimab in advanced cancers. Some clones are missing from TCRdb's copy, which holds only in-frame ones; the method was immunoSEQ multiplex PCR. The sample has about 78,000 clones, roughly 92% seen once. Sequencing used CD4+ or CD8+ T cells sorted from blood, obtained in a trial of the OX40 agonist ivuxolimab. All receptors come from an adult with an advanced solid tumor such as melanoma, head and neck, liver or kidney cancer.

V gene TRBV30 combines with J gene TRBJ1-1; D gene unclear. CDR1 and CDR2 from the germline V gene are GTSNPN and SVGIG (reference sequence). V was cut by 1 base and J by 0 bases, with 6 bases left in between. The length of the CDR3 is 13 residues. DNA of the CDR3: TGTGCCTGGAGTGGGGAGGTGAACACTGAAGCTTTCTTT. Amino acid sequence: CAWSGEVNTEAFF. The full variable domain, completed using reference TRBV30 and TRBJ1-1, is SQTIHQWPATLVQPVGSPLSLECTVEGTSNPNLYWYRQAAGRGLQLLFYSVGIGQISSEVPQNLSASRPQDRQFILSSKKLLLSDSGFYLCAWSGEVNTEAFFGQGTRLTVV.

The chain couples TRBV2 to TRBJ2-5, with no clear D. The CDR3 totals 14 residues. Germline CDR1 reads SNHLY; CDR2 reads FYNNEI. The germline V and J ends were trimmed by 0 bases and 8 bases, with 13 bases remaining between them. Here the CDR3 DNA reads TGTGCCAGCAGTGAAGCGCTCCGCCGAGGCACCCAGTACTTC. This encodes CASSEALRRGTQYF.

Written as DNA, the CDR3 is TGCGCCAGCAGCACCCGGGACAGGGTACGAGACGAGCAGTACTTC. Translating gives CASSTRDRVRDEQYF. The chain uses TRBV5-1 and TRBJ2-7; 9 bases align to TRBD1. Germline V gives CDR1 SGHRS, CDR2 YFSETQ. V lost 4 bases, J lost 5 bases, and 10 bases stayed unmatched. There are 15 residues in the CDR3.

The CDR3: CASAVGAGDQETQYF. As DNA, the CDR3 is TGCGCCAGCGCGGTCGGGGCGGGCGACCAAGAGACCCAGTACTTC. The V and J genes are TRBV10-1 and TRBJ2-5, with D tentatively TRBD1 or TRBD2 (5 bases each). CDR3 length: 15 residues. V dropped 8 bases and J dropped 0 bases, with 16 bases sitting between them. Per germline, CDR1 WNHNN and CDR2 SYGVQD (reference sequence).

The J gene is TRBJ1-1, the V gene TRBV5-1; 7 bases fit TRBD1. The CDR3 contains 16 residues. The germline V gene encodes CDR1 SGHRS and CDR2 YFSETQ. J gave up 4 bases and V 0 bases, and 9 bases lay outside the gene matches. Here the CDR3 DNA reads TGCGCCAGCAGCTTGGATATCCAGACAGGGACCACTGAAGCTTTCTTT. Translating it yields CASSLDIQTGTTEAFF.

V and J are TRBV7-2 and TRBJ2-7, with a weak D call TRBD2 (6 bases). Per germline, CDR1 SGHTA and CDR2 FQGNSA. The CDR3 covers 14 residues. V was clipped by 6 bases and J by 0 bases, with 12 bases between them. In DNA form, the CDR3 reads TGTGCCAGCAGGACTAGTGAGTCCTCCTACGAGCAGTACTTC. Protein product: CASRTSESSYEQYF.

CDR3 sequence: CAWSAGTGGANIQYF. DNA of the CDR3: TGTGCCTGGAGTGCCGGGACAGGGGGCGCAAACATTCAGTACTTC. This rearrangement joins TRBV30 to TRBJ2-4, with 12 bases identical to TRBD1. The CDR3 covers 15 residues. CDR1 is GTSNPN and CDR2 is SVGIG in the germline V gene (reference sequence). V trimming: 1 base; J trimming: 6 bases; junction bases outside the gene matches: 4. The whole variable domain, filled in from reference TRBV30 and TRBJ2-4, reads SQTIHQWPATLVQPVGSPLSLECTVEGTSNPNLYWYRQAAGRGLQLLFYSVGIGQISSEVPQNLSASRPQDRQFILSSKKLLLSDSGFYLCAWSAGTGGANIQYFGAGTRLSVL.

The chain carries TRBV7-2 and TRBJ2-3, with 8 positions matching TRBD2. The CDR3 is made up of 16 amino acids. CDR1 and CDR2 (germline): SGHTA, FQGNSA. V was pared by 5 bases and J by 1 base, with 8 bases of the junction left unmatched. The CDR3 region has the DNA TGTGCCAGCAGCCCTGGGGGGCGGGGGGGCACAGATACGCAGTATTTT. Translating it yields CASSPGGRGGTDTQYF. Combining the CDR3 with reference TRBV7-2 and TRBJ2-3 gives the whole variable domain GAGVSQSPSNKVTEKGKDVELRCDPISGHTALYWYRQSLGQGLEFLIYFQGNSAPDKSGLPSDRFSAERTGGSVSTLTIQRTQQEDSAVYLCASSPGGRGGTDTQYFGPGTRLTVL.

This clone has only one observation. The chain carries TRBV6-5 and TRBJ1-5, with a weak D call TRBD1 (5 bases). This CDR3 is built from 13 residues. V gave up 5 bases and J gave up 3 bases, with 8 bases separating them. Germline values: CDR1 MNHEY, CDR2 SVGAGI. The CDR3 coding sequence is TGTGCCAGCAGTCGACAGTACAATCAGCCCCAGCATTTT. This encodes CASSRQYNQPQHF.

The chain combines TRBV19 with TRBJ2-5, with a possible D match to TRBD2 (6 bases). This CDR3 region has 19 residues. Trimming pared 9 bases from V and 5 bases from J, leaving 34 bases between. Germline V CDR1 and CDR2: LNHDA, SQIVND (reference sequence). Written as DNA, the CDR3 is TGTGCCAGCACCATCAGGCTGGCACTCGGGAGTCTCAGTTGGGAGACCCAGTACTTC. It translates to CASTIRLALGSLSWETQYF.

This clone was recorded only once. The chain combines TRBV28 with TRBJ1-5, with 8 bases lining up with TRBD1. The CDR3 length is 14 residues. Germline V gives CDR1 MDHEN, CDR2 SYDVKM. The trim removed 10 bases at V and 4 bases at J, leaving 9 bases unmatched. CDR3 sequence (DNA): TGTGCCACCTGGGACAGGCGAAGGAATCAGCCCCAGCATTTT. This sequence encodes CATWDRRRNQPQHF.

The chain uses TRBV10-3 and TRBJ1-1, with D uncertain. The CDR3 spans 18 residues. Trimming cost V 3 bases and J 1 base, with 21 bases left between them. Germline-derived CDR1 and CDR2 are ENHRY and SYGVKD. The CDR3 DNA reads as TGTGCCATCAGTGACCCTCGGGCCTCCTACCTTACGAACACTGAAGCTTTCTTT. It translates to CAISDPRASYLTNTEAFF.

CDR3 DNA sequence: TGTGCCAGCAGCCATTTAGGGAGTGATTTCCACGATACGCAGTATTTT. Translating gives CASSHLGSDFHDTQYF. The rearrangement links TRBV14 to TRBJ2-3, with D maybe TRBD2 (5 bases). CDR3 length: 16 amino acids. CDR1 is SGHDN and CDR2 is FVKESK in the germline V gene. With 3 bases removed from V and 6 bases from J, the gap between germline ends came to 19 bases.

J is TRBJ1-4 and V is TRBV6-1, with D maybe TRBD1 (5 bases). Germline values: CDR1 MNHNS, CDR2 SASEGT. Trimming pared 3 bases from V and 7 bases from J, leaving 18 bases between. This CDR3 has 16 amino acids. CDR3 sequence (DNA): TGTGCCAGCAGTGATCCCTCACAGGCGGAGGCTGAAAAACTGTTTTTT. Translating gives CASSDPSQAEAEKLFF.

The rearrangement uses TRBV6-1 and TRBJ2-3; possibly TRBD2 for D (7 bases). Germline CDR1 MNHNS, CDR2 SASEGT. V lost 7 bases and J lost 6, with 20 bases in between. This CDR3 region has 15 residues. The CDR3 coding sequence is TGTGCCAGCAACCCACCGGGGGGCAAAGGGGATACGCAGTATTTT. Amino acid sequence: CASNPPGGKGDTQYF.

The chain links TRBV6-4 to TRBJ2-3; D may be TRBD2 (6 bases). In germline, CDR1 is MRHNA, CDR2 SNTAGT. The ends were cut back, 6 bases at V and 0 bases at J, with 13 bases in the middle. This CDR3 is built from 15 residues. The CDR3 loop reads CASSAGTSSTDTQYF. CDR3 in DNA: TGTGCCAGCAGCGCCGGGACTTCGAGCACAGATACGCAGTATTTT.

V is TRBV5-1 and J is TRBJ1-3; D unclear. The V end was cut by 0 bases, the J end by 0 bases, with 13 bases between. This CDR3 is built from 17 residues. Germline values: CDR1 SGHRS, CDR2 YFSETQ. CDR3 protein: CASSLDPPPGSGNTIYF. The CDR3 region has the DNA TGCGCCAGCAGCTTGGATCCCCCGCCGGGCTCTGGAAACACCATATATTTT.

Written as DNA, the CDR3 is TGTGCCAGCCTTATAGGGGGGAACACCGGGGAGCTGTTTTTT. Its protein is CASLIGGNTGELFF. V is TRBV6-6 and J is TRBJ2-2; maybe TRBD1 (6 bases). V was clipped by 8 bases and J by 1 base, with 11 bases between them. CDR3 length equals 14 residues. Germline lookup yields CDR1 MNHNY and CDR2 SVGAGI (reference sequence).

This chain connects TRBV5-6 to TRBJ2-5; TRBD2 matches 11 bases. The V gene end was trimmed by 2 bases and the J gene end by 3 bases; junction bases not matched to a gene: 3. CDR1 is SGHDT and CDR2 is YYEEEE in the germline V gene. The CDR3 consists of 15 residues. This CDR3 is CASSFGSGREETQYF. As DNA, the CDR3 is TGTGCCAGCAGCTTTGGTAGCGGGAGGGAAGAGACCCAGTACTTC.

This clone is a singleton in its sample. This chain links TRBV7-6 with TRBJ1-5, with unresolved D. The CDR3 covers 14 residues. Germline CDR1 SGHVS, CDR2 FNYEAQ. V lost 2 bases and J 2 bases, leaving 7 bases between the germline ends. Here the CDR3 DNA reads TGTGCCAGCAGCTTACGTGAGGGCAATCAGCCCCAGCATTTT. Its translation is CASSLREGNQPQHF.

J is TRBJ2-7 and V is TRBV19; TRBD1 matches at 10 bases. The junction had 4 bases not matched to a gene; V was cut back by 4 bases and J by 4 bases. Germline assignment: CDR1 LNHDA and CDR2 SQIVND (reference sequence). The CDR3 is 14 amino acids. DNA of the CDR3: TGTGCCAGTAGTACGACAGGGGGCCAGTACGAGCAGTACTTC. It codes for CASSTTGGQYEQYF.